One TCR beta chain is described in this entry. Its target is unknown. One entry per CDR3 protein, called by TCRdb with MiXCR from the 5' RACE reads. This table holds hundreds of thousands of distinct CDR3 sequences, 20% to 25% found once. This sample stems from a study of T-cell memory formation after mild COVID-19. Study-wide results and limits: Contracting clones from day 15 to 85 showed balanced CD4/CD8; later expanders favored CD4+. Contracting clones localized mainly to CM and EM when CD4+ and mainly to EMRA when CD8+.

The V gene lost 3 bases and the J gene lost 0 bases, with 16 bases spanning the gap. CDR1 is DFQATT, CDR2 SNEGSKA, per germline (reference sequence). The CDR3 runs to 16 residues. Sequences were obtained from PBMCs or a T cell subset sorted from them (not recorded which). The source is a man between 18 and 29 years old who had mild COVID-19 (a few samples of this study predate the infection). Cell type and time point are not known. The rearrangement uses TRBV20-1 and TRBJ2-3; D ambiguous. The CDR3 DNA reads as TGCAGTGCTAGGGCCCCCTACGGAGTCAGCACAGATACGCAGTATTTT. It translates to CSARAPYGVSTDTQYF.